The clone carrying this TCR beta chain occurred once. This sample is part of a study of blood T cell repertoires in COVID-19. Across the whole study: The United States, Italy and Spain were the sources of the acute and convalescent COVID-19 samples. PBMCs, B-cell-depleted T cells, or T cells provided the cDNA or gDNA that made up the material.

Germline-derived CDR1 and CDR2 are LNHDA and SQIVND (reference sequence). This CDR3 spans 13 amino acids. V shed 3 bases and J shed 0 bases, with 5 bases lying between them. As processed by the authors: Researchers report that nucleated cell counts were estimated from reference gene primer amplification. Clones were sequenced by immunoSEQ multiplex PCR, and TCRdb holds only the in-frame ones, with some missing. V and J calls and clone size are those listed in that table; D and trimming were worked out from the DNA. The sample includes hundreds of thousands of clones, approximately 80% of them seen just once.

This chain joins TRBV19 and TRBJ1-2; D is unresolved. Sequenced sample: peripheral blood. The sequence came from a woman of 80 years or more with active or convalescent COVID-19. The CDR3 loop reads CASSIRTNYGYTF. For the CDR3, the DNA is TGTGCCAGTAGTATCAGGACTAACTATGGCTACACCTTC.